The next 27 T cell receptor beta chains were all read from a single sample in a study of T cells in Graves' hyperthyroidism and ophthalmopathy. Using RNA transcripts as the source, TCR beta CDR3 regions were amplified. The HTBI primer set was used in a first-round RT-PCR of the TCR CDR3. MiXCR was run by TCRdb on the multiplex PCR reads, yielding one entry per CDR3 protein. The data hold approximately 560,000 distinct CDR3 sequences, with around 14% observed a single time. Sequenced sample: blood. The receptor source for this set is a woman in her 30s with Graves' hyperthyroidism.

This clonotype was counted only a few times. This chain uses TRBV12-5 with TRBJ2-7; D remains ambiguous. The length of the CDR3 is 11 residues. The germline V gene has CDR1 LGHNT and CDR2 FRNRAP. The V end lost 6 bases, the J end lost 3 bases, and 6 bases lay between the germline ends. The CDR3 loop is CASGSNYEQYF. The CDR3 nucleotides read TGTGCTAGTGGATCAAACTACGAGCAGTACTTC.

This clonotype was counted at least ten times. The chain links TRBV28 to TRBJ2-5; TRBD2 matches 7 bases. This CDR3 has 14 residues. Germline-derived CDR1 and CDR2 are MDHEN and SYDVKM. J lost 3 bases, V lost 3 bases, and 4 bases had no gene match. Here the CDR3 reads CASSFVLAEETQYF. The CDR3 DNA reads as TGTGCCAGCAGTTTTGTGCTAGCGGAAGAGACCCAGTACTTC.

This clonotype was detected a few times. The chain carries TRBV5-6 and TRBJ2-3; D possibly corresponds to TRBD1 (6 bases). The CDR3 extends over 16 amino acids. With 4 bases removed from V and 1 base from J, the gap between germline ends came to 16 bases. Germline assignment: CDR1 SGHDT and CDR2 YYEEEE. The CDR3 here is CASSGIHRVGTDTQYF. Written as DNA, the CDR3 is TGTGCCAGCAGCGGAATACACAGGGTTGGCACAGATACGCAGTATTTT.

This clonotype came up many times. This chain links TRBV24-1 with TRBJ2-5; TRBD1 or TRBD2 may be the D gene (5 bases each). V lost 3 bases, J lost 5 bases, and 15 bases lay in between. Germline CDR1 is KGHDR and CDR2 is SFDVKD. The CDR3 spans 15 residues. For the CDR3, the DNA is TGTGCCACCAGTGATGGGACGACAGCCGGGGAGACCCAGTACTTC. Amino acids: CATSDGTTAGETQYF.

This clonotype was observed at least ten times. The chain uses TRBV11-2 and TRBJ2-1; 15 nucleotides align to TRBD2. Germline CDR1 and CDR2: SGHAT and FQNNGV. The CDR3 consists of 18 residues. V gave up 1 base and J gave up 4 bases; unmatched junction bases: 5. CDR3: CASSLGGLAGGGYNEQFF. CDR3 nucleotide sequence: TGTGCCAGCAGCTTAGGGGGACTAGCGGGAGGCGGGTACAATGAGCAGTTCTTC.

The chain employs TRBV30 and TRBJ1-4; D remains unclear. Trimming shortened V by 0 bases and J by 8 bases, and 10 bases separated the two germline ends. This CDR3 contains 13 residues. Germline CDR1 and CDR2: GTSNPN and SVGIG (reference sequence). The DNA for the CDR3 is TGTGCCTGGAGTGTAAAGACGTTGGAAAAACTGTTTTTT. This translates into CAWSVKTLEKLFF.

This chain links TRBV27 with TRBJ2-7; D not certain. Germline lookup yields CDR1 MNHEY and CDR2 SMNVEV (reference sequence). This CDR3 has 16 residues. The ends were cut back, 5 bases at V and 6 bases at J, with 23 bases in the middle. CDR3 nucleotide sequence: TGTGCCAGCAGTCCCTCCCTCCCTTTACTTTCTGCCGAGCAGTACTTC. Translated, it gives CASSPSLPLLSAEQYF.

This clonotype was seen many times. The genes are TRBV5-1 and TRBJ1-2; unclear D gene. This CDR3 has 15 residues. Looked up from germline, CDR1 is SGHRS and CDR2 is YFSETQ. With 2 bases removed from V and 2 bases from J, the gap between germline ends came to 13 bases. The CDR3 DNA reads as TGCGCCAGCAGCTTTCATGATCCCGCGAACTATGGCTACACCTTC. This translates into CASSFHDPANYGYTF.

A note on this clonotype: Being one base from a much bigger clone, this may be a read error. The chain is built from TRBV20-1 and TRBJ2-5; D possibly matches TRBD1 or TRBD2 (5 bases each). This CDR3 comprises 12 residues. Germline-derived CDR1 and CDR2 are DFQATT and SNEGSKA (reference sequence). CDR3: CGAPGRQETQYF. CDR3 bases: TGCGGTGCTCCGGGACGGCAAGAGACCCAGTACTTC.

V gene TRBV14 combines with J gene TRBJ2-5; D unresolved. CDR1 is SGHDN and CDR2 is FVKESK in the germline V gene. Trimming removed 0 bases at V and 3 bases at J, with 8 bases between. The CDR3 extends over 14 amino acids. The CDR3 nucleotides read TGTGCCAGCAGCCAAGAAAATCGTAAAGAGACCCAGTACTTC. Its translation: CASSQENRKETQYF.

The sample holds one count of this clonotype. The chain couples TRBV19 to TRBJ1-3; D is unclear. Germline V gene lookup returns CDR1 LNHDA and CDR2 SQIVND (reference sequence). CDR3 length: 15 amino acids. V was pared by 2 bases and J by 0 bases, with 8 bases between. The CDR3 loop is CASSIRTNSGNTIYF. CDR3 DNA: TGTGCCAGTAGTATACGGACGAACTCTGGAAACACCATATATTTT.

As regards this clonotype: A junction end diverges from the germline sequence, so it may reflect a read error. The chain uses TRBV18 and TRBJ1-1; D is undetermined. Germline CDR1 and CDR2: KGHSH and LQKENI. The CDR3 consists of 15 residues. In nucleotides, the CDR3 is TGTGCCAGCTCAGGGTTGGCGGACCCTAACTCTGAAACTTTCTTT. Translation: CASSGLADPNSETFF.

In this sample, this clonotype turned up many times. The chain recombines TRBV20-1 with TRBJ2-1, with a possible D match to TRBD2 (6 bases). The CDR3 totals 13 residues. Germline CDR1 reads DFQATT; CDR2 reads SNEGSKA (reference sequence). V was pared by 6 bases and J by 7 bases, with 16 bases between. The CDR3 reads CSAGSPWENEQFF. DNA for the CDR3: TGCAGTGCCGGGAGTCCGTGGGAGAATGAGCAGTTCTTC.

This clonotype was counted many times. The gene calls are TRBV10-3 and TRBJ2-3; no definite D call. In germline, CDR1 is ENHRY, CDR2 SYGVKD. This CDR3 contains 15 residues. Trimming took off 5 bases at V and 2 bases at J, with 14 bases between the two ends. The CDR3 DNA sequence: TGTGCCATCAGTACGAACGGACCCAACACAGATACGCAGTATTTT. Protein sequence: CAISTNGPNTDTQYF.

This clonotype was seen ten or more times. The chain carries TRBV11-2 and TRBJ1-6; 10 bases are a match to TRBD1. CDR3 length equals 14 residues. J was trimmed by 9 bases and V by 5 bases; bases with no gene match: 4. Germline values: CDR1 SGHAT, CDR2 FQNNGV. Here the CDR3 reads CASSQGTGVSPLHF. The DNA for the CDR3 is TGTGCCAGCAGCCAAGGGACAGGGGTTTCACCCCTCCACTTT.

The V gene is TRBV6-6, the J gene TRBJ1-5; D not certain. CDR3 length: 15 residues. CDR1 and CDR2 (germline): MNHNY, SVGAGI (reference sequence). With 2 bases removed from V and 2 bases from J, the gap between germline ends came to 10 bases. The CDR3 here is CASSYGIGGNQPQHF. CDR3 in DNA: TGTGCCAGCAGTTACGGGATAGGCGGCAATCAGCCCCAGCATTTT.

A remark on this clonotype: A read error is possible here, since a much larger clone lies one base away. V and J are TRBV5-1 and TRBJ1-2, with 7 bases aligning to TRBD1. The CDR3 is 15 amino acids. V shed 5 bases, J shed 6 bases, and the junction held 13 bases outside the gene matches. Germline V gene sequence: CDR1 SGHRS, CDR2 YFSETQ. The chain's CDR3 is CASRKTGDDGDGYTF. In DNA form, the CDR3 reads TGCGCCAGCAGAAAAACAGGGGACGATGGCGATGGCTACACCTTC.

The V and J genes are TRBV3-1 and TRBJ1-5, with D tentatively TRBD1 (6 bases). Trimming removed 4 bases from V and 7 bases from J, with 14 bases in between. There are 14 residues in the CDR3. The V gene's germline CDR1 is LGHDT and CDR2 YNNKEL (reference sequence). Written as DNA, the CDR3 is TGTGCCAGCAGCCCGAGGGGGGGAGAACAGCCCCAGCATTTT. It encodes CASSPRGGEQPQHF.

The chain has TRBV5-6 and TRBJ1-2; 7 positions match TRBD1. V dropped 4 bases and J dropped 4; count of bases not matched to a gene: 7. Germline CDR1 reads SGHDT; CDR2 reads YYEEEE. The CDR3 is 14 amino acids. The CDR3 DNA is TGTGCCAGCAGCCTTGTGACAGGGATCTATGGCTACACCTTC. It is translated as CASSLVTGIYGYTF. The variable domain in full, with the rest retrieved from reference TRBV5-6 and TRBJ1-2, is DAGVTQSPTHLIKTRGQQVTLRCSPKSGHDTVSWYQQALGQGPQFIFQYYEEEERQRGNFPDRFSGHQFPNYSSELNVNALLLGDSALYLCASSLVTGIYGYTFGSGTRLTVV.

This clonotype was observed at least ten times. The chain joins TRBV9 to TRBJ2-2; D is uncertain. The CDR3 spans 13 residues. Trimming shortened V by 4 bases and J by 4 bases, and 8 bases separated the two germline ends. Germline values: CDR1 SGDLS, CDR2 YYNGEE. This CDR3 reads CASSLFSTGELFF. The CDR3 DNA follows: TGTGCCAGCAGCCTCTTCTCCACCGGGGAGCTGTTTTTT.

This clonotype was seen many times. This sequence joins TRBV7-2 and TRBJ2-7; D is uncertain. The CDR3 consists of 12 residues. Trimming left V 5 bases short and J 4 bases short, with 9 bases between. Germline lookup yields CDR1 SGHTA and CDR2 FQGNSA. CDR3: CASSEGGYEQYF. The CDR3 bases are TGTGCCAGCAGCGAAGGCGGATACGAGCAGTACTTC.

This clonotype was picked up a small number of times. V gene TRBV6-5 combines with J gene TRBJ1-1, with a possible D match to TRBD1 (5 bases). Germline V gene lookup returns CDR1 MNHEY and CDR2 SVGAGI. V shed 2 bases and J shed 7 bases, with 8 bases lying between them. The CDR3 runs to 12 residues. The CDR3, as DNA: TGTGCCAGCAGTTACAGTGACAGTGAAGCTTTCTTT. Protein: CASSYSDSEAFF.

This clonotype was observed many times. This chain connects TRBV6-1 to TRBJ1-1; TRBD1 matches 7 bases. J was trimmed by 1 base and V by 6 bases; bases with no gene match: 11. Germline CDR1 is MNHNS and CDR2 is SASEGT. The CDR3 is 16 amino acids. CDR3 amino acids: CASRSQGVAPNTEAFF. The CDR3 region has the DNA TGTGCCAGCAGGTCTCAGGGGGTGGCCCCGAACACTGAAGCTTTCTTT.

The chain has TRBV30 and TRBJ2-2; D is possibly TRBD1 (7 bases). The CDR3 covers 19 residues. V was pared by 0 bases and J by 1 base, with 21 bases between. Germline CDR1 and CDR2: GTSNPN and SVGIG (reference sequence). The CDR3 reads CAWSVWQGGGTKNTGELFF. The DNA of the CDR3 is TGTGCCTGGAGTGTATGGCAGGGGGGAGGAACAAAGAACACCGGGGAGCTGTTTTTT.

The V call is TRBV10-2, the J call TRBJ1-5; a possible D gene is TRBD1 (5 bases). Germline V gene sequence: CDR1 WSHSY, CDR2 SAAADI. The CDR3 is made up of 14 amino acids. V was cut by 5 bases and J by 9 bases, with 17 bases left in between. For the CDR3, the DNA is TGCGCCAGCAGTTTGGGCCTCCAGGGTCGGCCCCAGCATTTT. Its protein is CASSLGLQGRPQHF.

In its sample, this clonotype was seen many times. The rearrangement links TRBV18 to TRBJ1-5, with TRBD1 matching 8 bases. The germline gives CDR1 KGHSH, CDR2 LQKENI. With 8 bases clipped from V and 3 bases from J, the junction kept 6 bases outside the gene matches. The CDR3 extends over 14 amino acids. The CDR3 sequence: CASSPTGANQPQHF. In DNA, the CDR3 is TGTGCCAGCAGTCCGACAGGGGCCAATCAGCCCCAGCATTTT.

This chain joins TRBV29-1 and TRBJ2-7, with D perhaps assigned TRBD1 or TRBD2 (5 bases each). The CDR3 has 13 amino acids. Germline-derived CDR1 and CDR2 are SQVTM and ANQGSEA. The ends were cut back, 6 bases at V and 2 bases at J, with 14 bases in the middle. CDR3 nucleotide sequence: TGCAGCGTACGGGACCCAAGCGCCTACGAGCAGTACTTC. Its translation: CSVRDPSAYEQYF.